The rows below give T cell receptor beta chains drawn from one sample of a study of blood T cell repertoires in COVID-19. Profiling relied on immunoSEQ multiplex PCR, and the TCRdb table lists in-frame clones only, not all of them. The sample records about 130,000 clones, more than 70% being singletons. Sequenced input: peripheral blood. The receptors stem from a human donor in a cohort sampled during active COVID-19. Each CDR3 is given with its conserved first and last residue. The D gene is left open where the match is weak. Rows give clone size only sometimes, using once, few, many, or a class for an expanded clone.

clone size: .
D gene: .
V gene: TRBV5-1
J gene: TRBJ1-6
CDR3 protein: CASSEPTGVNYNSPLHF
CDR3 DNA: TGCGCCAGCAGCGAGCCGACAGGAGTTAACTATAATTCACCCCTCCACTTT

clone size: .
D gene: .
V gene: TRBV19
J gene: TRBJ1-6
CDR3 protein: CASTDRNSPLHF
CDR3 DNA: TGTGCCAGTACAGACAGGAATTCACCCCTCCACTTT

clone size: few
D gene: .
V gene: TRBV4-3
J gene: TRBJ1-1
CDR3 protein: CASSQENLGGEGFF
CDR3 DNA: TGCGCCAGCAGCCAAGAAAACTTAGGGGGAGAAGGTTTCTTT

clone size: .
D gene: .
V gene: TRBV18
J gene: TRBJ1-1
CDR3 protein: CASSLQAVAEAFF
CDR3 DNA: TGTGCCAGCTCACTACAGGCGGTCGCTGAAGCTTTCTTT

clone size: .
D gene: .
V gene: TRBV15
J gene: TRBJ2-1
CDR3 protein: CATSTGYNEQFF
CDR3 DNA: TGTGCCACCAGCACAGGATACAATGAGCAGTTCTTC

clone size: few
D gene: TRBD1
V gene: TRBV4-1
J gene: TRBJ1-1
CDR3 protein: CASSQEITGGPNTEAFF
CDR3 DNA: TGCGCCAGCAGCCAAGAAATCACAGGGGGCCCGAACACTGAAGCTTTCTTT

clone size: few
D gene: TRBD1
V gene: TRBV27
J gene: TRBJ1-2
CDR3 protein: CASSFIPPGGRGYTF
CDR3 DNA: TGTGCCAGCAGTTTTATTCCACCAGGGGGGAGGGGCTACACCTTC

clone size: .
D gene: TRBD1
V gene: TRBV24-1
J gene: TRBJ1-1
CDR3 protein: CATSDTQGAGTEAFF
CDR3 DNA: TGTGCCACCAGTGACACCCAGGGGGCGGGCACTGAAGCTTTCTTT

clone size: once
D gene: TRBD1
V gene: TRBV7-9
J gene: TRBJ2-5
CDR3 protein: CASSQGTVQETQYF
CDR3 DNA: TGTGCCAGCAGCCAGGGGACAGTTCAAGAGACCCAGTACTTC

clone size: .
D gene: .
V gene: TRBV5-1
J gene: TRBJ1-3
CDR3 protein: CASSLGTGFSSGNTIYF
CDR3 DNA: TGCGCCAGCAGCTTGGGAACAGGTTTTAGCTCTGGAAACACCATATATTTT

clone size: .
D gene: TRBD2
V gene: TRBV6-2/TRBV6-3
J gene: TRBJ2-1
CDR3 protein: CASSYSSGGNEQFF
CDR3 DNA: TGTGCCAGCAGTTACTCTAGCGGGGGCAATGAGCAGTTCTTC

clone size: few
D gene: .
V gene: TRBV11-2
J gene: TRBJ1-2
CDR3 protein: CASSLSHRDYGYTF
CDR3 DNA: TGTGCCAGCAGCTTAAGCCACAGGGATTATGGCTACACCTTC

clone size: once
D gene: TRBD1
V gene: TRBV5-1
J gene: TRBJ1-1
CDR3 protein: CASSQGQRLNTEAFF
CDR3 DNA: TGCGCCAGCAGCCAGGGACAGAGGTTGAACACTGAAGCTTTCTTT

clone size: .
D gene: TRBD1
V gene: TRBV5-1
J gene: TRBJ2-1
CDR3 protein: CASSLAGTGGYNEQFF
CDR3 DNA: TGCGCCAGCAGCTTGGCCGGGACAGGGGGCTACAATGAGCAGTTCTTC

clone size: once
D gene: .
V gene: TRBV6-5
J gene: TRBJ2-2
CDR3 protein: CASSLTRGTGELFF
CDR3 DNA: TGTGCCAGCAGTCTGACCCGGGGCACCGGGGAGCTGTTTTTT

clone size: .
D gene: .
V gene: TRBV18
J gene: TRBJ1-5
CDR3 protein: CASSPGDKILNQPQHF
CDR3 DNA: TGTGCCAGCTCACCAGGGGACAAAATACTGAATCAGCCCCAGCATTTT

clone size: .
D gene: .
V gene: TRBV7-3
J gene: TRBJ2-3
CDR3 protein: CASSLAGSTDTQYF
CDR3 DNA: TGTGCCAGCAGCTTGGCGGGTAGCACAGATACGCAGTATTTT

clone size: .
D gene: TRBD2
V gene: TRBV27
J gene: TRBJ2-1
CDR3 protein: CASSPLAGSVPKHHTRWFF
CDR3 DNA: TGTGCCAGCAGTCCCCTAGCGGGTTCGGTTCCCAAACATCATACAAGATGGTTCTTC

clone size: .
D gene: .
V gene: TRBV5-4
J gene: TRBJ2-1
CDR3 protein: CASMGGLSNEQFF
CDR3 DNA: TGTGCCAGCATGGGGGGGCTAAGCAATGAGCAGTTCTTC

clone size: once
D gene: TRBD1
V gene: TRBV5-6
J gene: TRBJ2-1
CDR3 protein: CASSRLPGDRGDNEQFF
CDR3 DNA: TGTGCCAGCAGCCGCCTCCCCGGGGACAGGGGGGACAATGAGCAGTTCTTC

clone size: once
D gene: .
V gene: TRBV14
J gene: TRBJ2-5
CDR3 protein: CASRKVGETQYF
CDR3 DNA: TGTGCCAGCAGAAAGGTCGGGGAGACCCAGTACTTC

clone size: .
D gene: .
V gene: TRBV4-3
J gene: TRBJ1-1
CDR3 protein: CASSQTGNTEAFF
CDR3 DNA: TGCGCCAGCAGCCAGACAGGTAACACTGAAGCTTTCTTT

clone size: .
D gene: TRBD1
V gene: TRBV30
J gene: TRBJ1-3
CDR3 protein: CAWSSGGGGNTIYF
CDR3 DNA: TGTGCCTGGAGTTCAGGGGGCGGTGGAAACACCATATATTTT